Presented here are 19 T cell receptor beta chains from one specimen sequenced in a study of T cells in Graves' hyperthyroidism and ophthalmopathy. Amplification targeted TCR beta CDR3 regions from RNA transcripts. First-round RT-PCR of the TCR CDR3 relied on the HTBI primer set. One entry per CDR3 protein, called by TCRdb with MiXCR from the multiplex PCR reads. The data show under 250,000 distinct CDR3 sequences, approximately 23% seen once. Sequencing was done on a sample of blood. All receptors derive from a woman aged 40 to 55 with Graves' ophthalmopathy.

This clonotype has ten or more counts. The chain has TRBV7-9 and TRBJ1-1; the D is unclear. The CDR3 contains 14 residues. Germline assignment: CDR1 SEHNR and CDR2 FQNEAQ (reference sequence). Trimming cost V 3 bases and J 4 bases, with 12 bases left between them. For the CDR3, the DNA is TGTGCCAGCAGCTTCACAGCGGCGGGCACTGAAGCTTTCTTT. Its protein product is CASSFTAAGTEAFF. The whole variable domain, filled in from reference TRBV7-9 and TRBJ1-1, reads DTGVSQNPRHKITKRGQNVTFRCDPISEHNRLYWYRQTLGQGPEFLTYFQNEAQLEKSRLLSDRFSAERPKGSFSTLEIQRTEQGDSAMYLCASSFTAAGTEAFFGQGTRLTVV.

A few counts support this clonotype. CDR3: CASSPSGTGQETQYF. In DNA, the CDR3 is TGTGCCAGCAGTCCCTCCGGGACAGGGCAAGAGACCCAGTACTTC. The J gene is TRBJ2-5, the V gene TRBV28; TRBD1 aligns across 9 bases. Germline CDR1 and CDR2: MDHEN and SYDVKM. V was clipped by 5 bases and J by 2 bases; unmatched bases: 6. The CDR3 extends over 15 amino acids. Combining the CDR3 with reference TRBV28 and TRBJ2-5 gives the whole variable domain DVKVTQSSRYLVKRTGEKVFLECVQDMDHENMFWYRQDPGLGLRLIYFSYDVKMKEKGDIPEGYSVSREKKERFSLILESASTNQTSMYLCASSPSGTGQETQYFGPGTRLLVL.

This clonotype was recorded at least ten times. The chain joins TRBV6-1 to TRBJ1-5; 10 positions match TRBD1. CDR1 is MNHNS and CDR2 is SASEGT in the germline V gene. This CDR3 has 13 residues. V lost 6 bases, J lost 6 bases, and 2 bases stayed unmatched. CDR3 coding DNA: TGTGCCAGCAGGGACAGGGGGGGTCAGCCCCAGCATTTT. Translated: CASRDRGGQPQHF.

In its sample, this clonotype was seen many times. V gene TRBV19 combines with J gene TRBJ2-7; tentatively, D is TRBD1 (5 bases). Per the germline V gene, CDR1 is LNHDA and CDR2 is SQIVND (reference sequence). V was cut by 4 bases and J by 3 bases, with 13 bases left in between. This CDR3 comprises 14 residues. The CDR3 here is CASSTGHWGYEQYF. Here the CDR3 DNA reads TGTGCCAGTAGTACCGGACATTGGGGCTACGAGCAGTACTTC.

The sample holds many counts of this clonotype. The J gene is TRBJ2-5, the V gene TRBV7-8, with D perhaps being TRBD1 or TRBD2 (6 bases each). V dropped 4 bases and J dropped 7 bases, with 16 bases sitting between them. This CDR3 has 14 residues. CDR1 is SGHVS and CDR2 is FQNEAQ in the germline V gene. The CDR3 loop reads CASSWETRGSTQYF. CDR3 nucleotide sequence: TGTGCCAGCAGCTGGGAGACTAGGGGGTCGACCCAGTACTTC.

This clonotype has at least ten counts. The rearrangement uses TRBV29-1 and TRBJ2-7, with D uncertain. The V gene's germline CDR1 is SQVTM and CDR2 ANQGSEA. V was shortened by 2 bases and J by 2 bases, with 10 bases between the two germline ends. The CDR3 is made up of 13 amino acids. CDR3 sequence: CSVEWVGTYEQYF. The DNA for the CDR3 is TGCAGCGTTGAATGGGTCGGAACCTACGAGCAGTACTTC.

The chain recombines TRBV28 with TRBJ1-1, with TRBD1 matching 7 bases. Looked up from germline, CDR1 is MDHEN and CDR2 is SYDVKM. V was pared by 4 bases and J by 7 bases, with 3 bases of the junction left unmatched. The CDR3 is 12 amino acids. Here the CDR3 DNA reads TGTGCCAGCAGTTCGAGGGACAGTGAAGCTTTCTTT. It encodes CASSSRDSEAFF.

This clonotype was observed a handful of times. V usage is TRBV28 and J usage is TRBJ2-7; 8 bases agree with TRBD2. The V and J ends lost 2 bases and 0 bases, in that order; junction bases with no gene match: 9. This CDR3 spans 17 amino acids. Looked up from germline, CDR1 is MDHEN and CDR2 is SYDVKM. The CDR3 DNA is TGTGCCAGCAGTTTAAAACTTAGCGGGACTGCCTCCTACGAGCAGTACTTC. It yields the protein CASSLKLSGTASYEQYF.

This clonotype has ten or more counts. For the CDR3, the DNA is TGTGCCAGCGGGGGTAACTATGGCTACACCTTC. This sequence encodes CASGGNYGYTF. The chain combines TRBV28 with TRBJ1-2, with D perhaps matching TRBD1 (5 bases). Germline values: CDR1 MDHEN, CDR2 SYDVKM. The CDR3 is 11 residues long. The V end was cut by 8 bases, the J end by 1 base, with 5 bases between.

In DNA form, the CDR3 reads TGTGCCAGCCCCCGGACAGGCTACGAGCAGTACTTC. Protein: CASPRTGYEQYF. This chain joins TRBV28 and TRBJ2-7, with 7 bases matching TRBD1. Germline CDR1 reads MDHEN; CDR2 reads SYDVKM. The CDR3 spans 12 residues. The ends lost 8 bases at V and 3 bases at J; junction bases unmatched: 4. Full variable domain (missing parts from reference TRBV28 and TRBJ2-7): DVKVTQSSRYLVKRTGEKVFLECVQDMDHENMFWYRQDPGLGLRLIYFSYDVKMKEKGDIPEGYSVSREKKERFSLILESASTNQTSMYLCASPRTGYEQYFGPGTRLTVT.

This clonotype was detected many times. One junction end does not reproduce the germline sequence, and a read error may be involved. This rearrangement joins TRBV20-1 to TRBJ2-7; the D gene is possibly TRBD1 (6 bases). This CDR3 spans 14 amino acids. Germline V gene data show CDR1 as DFQATT and CDR2 as SNEGSKA (reference sequence). The DNA of the CDR3 is TGCAGTGCCCCAAATCAGGGGAACTCCCACGAGCAGTACTTC. Its translation: CSAPNQGNSHEQYF.

This clonotype was counted ten times or more. This sequence joins TRBV11-2 and TRBJ2-2; 8 positions agree with TRBD1. The CDR3 spans 16 residues. Germline V gives CDR1 SGHAT, CDR2 FQNNGV. The junction had 8 bases not matched to a gene; V was cut back by 2 bases and J by 6 bases. The CDR3 reads CASSLYRGVKAGELFF. The CDR3 coding sequence is TGTGCCAGCAGCTTATACAGGGGGGTTAAGGCCGGGGAGCTGTTTTTT. The full variable domain, rest sourced from reference TRBV11-2 and TRBJ2-2, is EAGVAQSPRYKIIEKRQSVAFWCNPISGHATLYWYQQILGQGPKLLIQFQNNGVVDDSQLPKDRFSAERLKGVDSTLKIQPAKLEDSAVYLCASSLYRGVKAGELFFGEGSRLTVL.

The chain couples TRBV5-1 to TRBJ1-1, with D possibly being TRBD1 (5 bases). V lost 2 bases and J lost 12, with 17 bases in between. The length of the CDR3 is 13 residues. Germline assignment: CDR1 SGHRS and CDR2 YFSETQ. The CDR3 bases are TGCGCCAGCAGCTTCACTAAGGGCAGGGCAACTTTCTTT. It encodes CASSFTKGRATFF.

This clonotype was observed at least ten times. This chain connects TRBV27 to TRBJ1-5; D is possibly TRBD1 (6 bases). V lost 4 bases and J 7 bases, leaving 11 bases between the germline ends. CDR3 length: 13 amino acids. Germline values: CDR1 MNHEY, CDR2 SMNVEV (reference sequence). As DNA, the CDR3 is TGTGCCAGCAGTTACACAGGGTACCAGCCCCAGCATTTT. Residues: CASSYTGYQPQHF.

This clonotype was observed many times. The V call is TRBV7-2, the J call TRBJ2-7; the D gene is possibly TRBD2 (5 bases). Between the trimmed V and J ends, which lost 0 bases and 0 bases, there was a span of 9 bases. This CDR3 region has 15 residues. Per germline, CDR1 SGHTA and CDR2 FQGNSA. The DNA for the CDR3 is TGTGCCAGCAGCTTAGCGGTAGGGAGCTCCTACGAGCAGTACTTC. This sequence encodes CASSLAVGSSYEQYF.

This clonotype has at least ten counts. This rearrangement joins TRBV2 to TRBJ2-5, with 10 bases identical to TRBD2. Germline CDR1 reads SNHLY; CDR2 reads FYNNEI. The CDR3 contains 13 residues. V lost 6 bases and J lost 4; bases outside the gene matches: 2. The CDR3 region is CASRWTSGETQYF. The CDR3 DNA sequence: TGTGCCAGCAGATGGACTAGCGGAGAGACCCAGTACTTC.

This clonotype appeared many times. This chain uses TRBV6-5 with TRBJ1-2; D is unresolved. The CDR3 has 12 amino acids. V was cut by 4 bases and J by 3 bases, with 6 bases left in between. The germline gives CDR1 MNHEY, CDR2 SVGAGI. The CDR3 DNA is TGTGCCAGCAGTTTAGATCACTATGGCTACACCTTC. Protein product: CASSLDHYGYTF.

In its sample, this clonotype was seen many times. The gene calls are TRBV2 and TRBJ2-5, with D unclear. Trimming removed 2 bases from V and 7 bases from J, with 11 bases in between. This CDR3 is built from 13 residues. Germline V gene lookup returns CDR1 SNHLY and CDR2 FYNNEI. For the CDR3, the DNA is TGTGCCAGCAGTGAATCTAGTTGGAGGACCCAGTACTTC. It encodes CASSESSWRTQYF.

This chain links TRBV12-3 or TRBV12-4 with TRBJ1-1; no firm D call. The CDR3 sequence is 14 residues long. V dropped 2 bases and J dropped 1 base, with 8 bases sitting between them. The CDR3 DNA is TGTGCCAGCAGTTTACGACACCAGAACACTGAAGCTTTCTTT. As protein: CASSLRHQNTEAFF.